The clone carrying this T cell receptor beta chain occurred once. Antigen specificity is unknown. The authors ran a second PCR of 7 to 11 cycles using a sample-barcoded 5' primer and a J-beta primer mix. One entry per CDR3 protein results from TCRdb running MiXCR on the 5' RACE reads. The sample yields 1.5 million or so distinct CDR3 sequences, around 39% seen once. Germline V gene lookup returns CDR1 SQVTM and CDR2 ANQGSEA. This CDR3 region has 11 residues. This record comes from a study of blood T cells in healthy people across ages. At the level of the study: Roughly one uniquely barcoded beta molecule per two T cells was captured.

General study results and limits: Per million T cells, TCR beta diversity dropped about linearly as age rose.

The specimen was blood. The V call is TRBV29-1, the J call TRBJ2-7, with a weak D call TRBD2 (5 bases). TRBJ2-4 matches the DNA end more closely, so the J call is doubtful. The TCR was taken from a woman under 30 in good health. The CDR3 DNA reads as TGCAGCGGGGAGAGGCAAAACATTCAGTACTTC. Residues: CSGERQNIQYF.